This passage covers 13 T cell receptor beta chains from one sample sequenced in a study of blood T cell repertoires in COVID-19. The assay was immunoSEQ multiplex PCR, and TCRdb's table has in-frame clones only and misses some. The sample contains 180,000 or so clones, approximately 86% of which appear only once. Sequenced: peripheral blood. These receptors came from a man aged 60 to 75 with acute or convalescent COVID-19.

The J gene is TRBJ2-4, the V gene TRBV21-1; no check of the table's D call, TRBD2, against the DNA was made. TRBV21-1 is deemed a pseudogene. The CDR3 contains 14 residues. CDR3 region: CASSKGGSRDIQYF. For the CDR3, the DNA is TGTGCCAGCAGCAAAGGCGGGAGCAGGGACATTCAGTACTTC.

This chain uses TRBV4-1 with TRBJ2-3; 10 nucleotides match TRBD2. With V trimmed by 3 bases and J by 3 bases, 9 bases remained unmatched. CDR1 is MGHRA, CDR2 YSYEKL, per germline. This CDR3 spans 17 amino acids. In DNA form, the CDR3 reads TGCGCCAGCAGCCAGTTTAGGAGCGGGAGGGGGACAGATACGCAGTATTTT. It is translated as CASSQFRSGRGTDTQYF.

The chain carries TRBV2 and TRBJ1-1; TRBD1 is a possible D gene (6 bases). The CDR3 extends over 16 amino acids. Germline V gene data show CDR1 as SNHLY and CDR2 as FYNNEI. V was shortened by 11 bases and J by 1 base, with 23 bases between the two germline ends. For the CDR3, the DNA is TGTGCCCGGGGGGGGGCCGGGTTGCCCGGGAACACTGAAGCTTTCTTT. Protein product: CARGGAGLPGNTEAFF.

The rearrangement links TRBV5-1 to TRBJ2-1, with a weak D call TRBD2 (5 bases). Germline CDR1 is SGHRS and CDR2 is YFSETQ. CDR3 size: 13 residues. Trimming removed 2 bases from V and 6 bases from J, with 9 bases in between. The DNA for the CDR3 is TGCGCCAGCAGCTTTAATAGCGTCAATGAGCAGTTCTTC. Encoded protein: CASSFNSVNEQFF.

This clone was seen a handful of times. In DNA form, the CDR3 reads TGTGCCAGTAGTATTCGGGGGACCGTTGAAGCTTTCTTT. Translated, it gives CASSIRGTVEAFF. V usage is TRBV19 and J usage is TRBJ1-1, with a tentative D call TRBD1 (5 bases). Germline V gene lookup returns CDR1 LNHDA and CDR2 SQIVND (reference sequence). This CDR3 comprises 13 residues. V was clipped by 3 bases and J by 7 bases, with 12 bases between them.

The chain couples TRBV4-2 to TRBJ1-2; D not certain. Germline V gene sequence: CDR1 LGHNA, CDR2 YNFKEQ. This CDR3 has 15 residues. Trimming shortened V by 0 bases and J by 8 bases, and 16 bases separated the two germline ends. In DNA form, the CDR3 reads TGTGCCAGCAGCCAAGAAGGAGCGGTTTTAGGCGGCTACACCTTC. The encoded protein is CASSQEGAVLGGYTF.

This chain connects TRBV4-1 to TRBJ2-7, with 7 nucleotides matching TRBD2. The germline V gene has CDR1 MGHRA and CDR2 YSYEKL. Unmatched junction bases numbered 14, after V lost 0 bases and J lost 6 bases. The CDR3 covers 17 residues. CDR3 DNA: TGCGCCAGCAGCCAAGATCCCCGGGACTATCTTGCTCGCGAGCAGTACTTC. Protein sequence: CASSQDPRDYLAREQYF.

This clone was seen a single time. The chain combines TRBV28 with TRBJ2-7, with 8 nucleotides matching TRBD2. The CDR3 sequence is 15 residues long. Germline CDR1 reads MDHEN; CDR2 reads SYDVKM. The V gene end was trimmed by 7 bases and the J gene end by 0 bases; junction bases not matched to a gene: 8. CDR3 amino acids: CASTAGGANSYEQYF. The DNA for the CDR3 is TGTGCCAGCACGGCCGGGGGGGCTAACTCCTACGAGCAGTACTTC.

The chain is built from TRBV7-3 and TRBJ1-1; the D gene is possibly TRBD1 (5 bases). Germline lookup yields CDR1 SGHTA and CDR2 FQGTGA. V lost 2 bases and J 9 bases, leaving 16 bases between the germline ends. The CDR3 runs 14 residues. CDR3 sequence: CASSLVGDGTQAFF. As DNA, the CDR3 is TGTGCCAGCAGCTTAGTTGGGGATGGGACTCAAGCTTTCTTT.

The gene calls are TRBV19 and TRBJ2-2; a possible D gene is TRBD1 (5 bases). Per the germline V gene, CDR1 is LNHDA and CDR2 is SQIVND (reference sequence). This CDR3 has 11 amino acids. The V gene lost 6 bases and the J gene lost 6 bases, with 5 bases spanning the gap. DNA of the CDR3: TGTGCCAGTAGAGGGGCCGGGGAGCTGTTTTTT. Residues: CASRGAGELFF.

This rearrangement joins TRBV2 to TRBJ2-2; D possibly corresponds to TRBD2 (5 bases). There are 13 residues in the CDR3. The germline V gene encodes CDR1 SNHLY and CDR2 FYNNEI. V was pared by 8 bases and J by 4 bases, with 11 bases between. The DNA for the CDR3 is TGTGCCAGCCGGGATTTCTCCACCGGGGAGCTGTTTTTT. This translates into CASRDFSTGELFF.

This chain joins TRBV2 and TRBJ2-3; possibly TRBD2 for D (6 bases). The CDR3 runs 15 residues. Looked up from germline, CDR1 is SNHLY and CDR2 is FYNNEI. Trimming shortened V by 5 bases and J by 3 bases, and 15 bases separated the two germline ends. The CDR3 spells CASSYAQGGTDTQYF. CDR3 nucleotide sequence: TGTGCCAGCAGTTACGCCCAGGGAGGTACAGATACGCAGTATTTT.

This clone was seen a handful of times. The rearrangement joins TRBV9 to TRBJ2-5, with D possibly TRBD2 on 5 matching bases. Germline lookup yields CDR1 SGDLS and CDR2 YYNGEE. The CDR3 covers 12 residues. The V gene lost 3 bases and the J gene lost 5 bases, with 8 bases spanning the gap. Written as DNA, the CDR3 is TGTGCCAGCAGCGCCTCGGGGGAGACCCAGTACTTC. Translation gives CASSASGETQYF.